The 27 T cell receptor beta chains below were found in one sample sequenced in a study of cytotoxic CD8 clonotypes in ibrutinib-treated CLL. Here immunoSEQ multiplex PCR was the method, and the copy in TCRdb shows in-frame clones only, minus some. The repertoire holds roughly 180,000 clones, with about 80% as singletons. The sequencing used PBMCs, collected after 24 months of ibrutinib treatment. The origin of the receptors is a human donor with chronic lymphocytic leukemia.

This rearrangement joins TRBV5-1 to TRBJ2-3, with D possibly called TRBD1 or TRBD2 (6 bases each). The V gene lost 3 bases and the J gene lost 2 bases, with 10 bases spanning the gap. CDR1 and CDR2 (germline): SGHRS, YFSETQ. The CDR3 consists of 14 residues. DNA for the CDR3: TGCGCCAGCAGCTCCGGGGGCCCCACAGATACGCAGTATTTT. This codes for CASSSGGPTDTQYF.

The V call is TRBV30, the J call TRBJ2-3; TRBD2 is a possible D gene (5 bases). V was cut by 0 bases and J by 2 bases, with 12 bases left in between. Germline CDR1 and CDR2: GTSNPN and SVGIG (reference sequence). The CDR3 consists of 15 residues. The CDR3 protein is CAWSVGQRNTDTQYF. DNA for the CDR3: TGTGCCTGGAGTGTGGGTCAGCGGAACACAGATACGCAGTATTTT.

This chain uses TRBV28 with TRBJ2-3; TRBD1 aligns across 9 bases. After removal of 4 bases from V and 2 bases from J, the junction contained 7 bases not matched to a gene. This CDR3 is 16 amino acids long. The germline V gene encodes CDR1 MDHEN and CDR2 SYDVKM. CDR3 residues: CASSSLGTGTTDTQYF. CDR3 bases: TGTGCCAGCAGTTCCCTTGGGACAGGGACCACAGATACGCAGTATTTT.

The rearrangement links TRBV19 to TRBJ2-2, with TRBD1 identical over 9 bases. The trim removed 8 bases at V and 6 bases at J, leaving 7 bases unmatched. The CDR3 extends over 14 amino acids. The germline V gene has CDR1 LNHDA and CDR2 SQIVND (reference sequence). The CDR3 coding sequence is TGTGCCAGTGGTAACCGGGACAGGGCCGGGGAGCTGTTTTTT. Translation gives CASGNRDRAGELFF.

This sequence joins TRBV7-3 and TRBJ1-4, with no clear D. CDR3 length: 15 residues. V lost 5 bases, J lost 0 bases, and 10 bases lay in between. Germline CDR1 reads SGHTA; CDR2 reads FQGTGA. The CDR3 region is CASSLTPTTNEKLFF. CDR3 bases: TGTGCCAGCAGCCTGACTCCAACAACTAATGAAAAACTGTTTTTT.

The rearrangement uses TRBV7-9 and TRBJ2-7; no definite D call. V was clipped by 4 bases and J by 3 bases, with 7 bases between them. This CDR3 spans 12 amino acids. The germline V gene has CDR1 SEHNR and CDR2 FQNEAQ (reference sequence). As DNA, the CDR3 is TGTGCCAGCAGCTCAGACGGCTACGAGCAGTACTTC. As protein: CASSSDGYEQYF.

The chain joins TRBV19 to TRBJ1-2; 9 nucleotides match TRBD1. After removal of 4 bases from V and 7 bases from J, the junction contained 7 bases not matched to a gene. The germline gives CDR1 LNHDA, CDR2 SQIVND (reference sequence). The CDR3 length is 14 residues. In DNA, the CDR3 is TGTGCCAGTAGTAGGGGACAGGGAGGTACTGGCTACACCTTC. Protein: CASSRGQGGTGYTF.

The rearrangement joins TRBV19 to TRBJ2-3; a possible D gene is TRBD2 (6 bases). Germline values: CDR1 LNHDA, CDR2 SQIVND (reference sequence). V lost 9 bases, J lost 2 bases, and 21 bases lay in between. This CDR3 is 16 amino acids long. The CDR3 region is CASQSQPRGNTDTQYF. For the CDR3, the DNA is TGTGCCAGCCAGAGCCAGCCCCGGGGGAACACAGATACGCAGTATTTT.

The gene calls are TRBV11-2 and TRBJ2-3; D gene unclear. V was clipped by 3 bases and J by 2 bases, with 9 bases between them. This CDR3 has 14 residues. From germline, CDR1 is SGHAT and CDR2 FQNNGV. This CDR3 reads CASSFRKNTDTQYF. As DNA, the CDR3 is TGTGCCAGCAGCTTTAGGAAGAACACAGATACGCAGTATTTT. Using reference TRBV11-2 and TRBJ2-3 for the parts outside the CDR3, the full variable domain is EAGVAQSPRYKIIEKRQSVAFWCNPISGHATLYWYQQILGQGPKLLIQFQNNGVVDDSQLPKDRFSAERLKGVDSTLKIQPAKLEDSAVYLCASSFRKNTDTQYFGPGTRLTVL.

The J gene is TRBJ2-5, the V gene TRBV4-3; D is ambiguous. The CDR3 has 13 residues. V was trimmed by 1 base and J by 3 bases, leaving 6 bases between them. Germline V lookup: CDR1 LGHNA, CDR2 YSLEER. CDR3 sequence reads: CASSQGLKETQYF. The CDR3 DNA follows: TGCGCCAGCAGCCAAGGGCTCAAAGAGACCCAGTACTTC.

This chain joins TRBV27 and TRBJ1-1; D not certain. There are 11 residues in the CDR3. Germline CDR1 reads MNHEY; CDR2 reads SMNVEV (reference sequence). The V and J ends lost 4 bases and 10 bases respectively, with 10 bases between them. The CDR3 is CASSSFMGAFF. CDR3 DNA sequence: TGTGCCAGCAGTTCATTCATGGGAGCTTTCTTT.

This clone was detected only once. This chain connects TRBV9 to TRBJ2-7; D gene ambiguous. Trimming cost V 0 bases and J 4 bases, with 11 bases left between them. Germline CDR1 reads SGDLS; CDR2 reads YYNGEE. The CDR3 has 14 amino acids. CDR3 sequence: CASSVGSTLYEQYF. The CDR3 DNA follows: TGTGCCAGCAGCGTAGGTTCCACCCTTTACGAGCAGTACTTC.

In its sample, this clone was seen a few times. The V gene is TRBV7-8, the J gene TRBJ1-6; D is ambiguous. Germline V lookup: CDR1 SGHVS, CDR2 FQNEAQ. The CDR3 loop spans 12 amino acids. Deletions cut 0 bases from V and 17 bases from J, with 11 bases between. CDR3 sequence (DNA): TGTGCCAGCAGCTTAGCGAATTCACTTTTCCACTTT. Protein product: CASSLANSLFHF.

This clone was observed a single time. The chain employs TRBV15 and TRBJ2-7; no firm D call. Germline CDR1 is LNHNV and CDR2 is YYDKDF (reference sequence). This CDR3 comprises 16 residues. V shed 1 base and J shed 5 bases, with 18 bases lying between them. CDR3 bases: TGTGCCACCAGCAGAGTTTTAGGGCAAGAACGCCACGAGCAGTACTTC. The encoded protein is CATSRVLGQERHEQYF. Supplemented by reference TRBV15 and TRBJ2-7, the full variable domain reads DAMVIQNPRYQVTQFGKPVTLSCSQTLNHNVMYWYQQKSSQAPKLLFHYYDKDFNNEADTPDNFQSRRPNTSFCFLDIRSPGLGDTAMYLCATSRVLGQERHEQYFGPGTRLTVT.

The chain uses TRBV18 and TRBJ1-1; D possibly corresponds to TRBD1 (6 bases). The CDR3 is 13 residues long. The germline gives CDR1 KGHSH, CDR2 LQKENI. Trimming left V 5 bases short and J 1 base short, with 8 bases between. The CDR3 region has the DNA TGTGCCAGCTCAGAGGACAGGAACACTGAAGCTTTCTTT. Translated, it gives CASSEDRNTEAFF.

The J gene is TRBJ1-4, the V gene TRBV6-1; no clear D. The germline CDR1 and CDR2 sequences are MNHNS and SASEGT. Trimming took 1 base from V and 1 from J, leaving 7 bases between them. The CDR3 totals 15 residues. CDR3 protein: CASSEVRQTNEKLFF. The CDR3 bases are TGTGCCAGCAGTGAAGTCCGGCAAACTAATGAAAAACTGTTTTTT.

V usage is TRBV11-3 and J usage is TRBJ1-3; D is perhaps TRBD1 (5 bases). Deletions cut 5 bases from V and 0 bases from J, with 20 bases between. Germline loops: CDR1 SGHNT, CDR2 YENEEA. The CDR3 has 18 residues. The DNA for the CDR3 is TGTGCCAGCAGCGCTTCCGTGGGGGACCAAATCTCTGGAAACACCATATATTTT. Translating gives CASSASVGDQISGNTIYF.

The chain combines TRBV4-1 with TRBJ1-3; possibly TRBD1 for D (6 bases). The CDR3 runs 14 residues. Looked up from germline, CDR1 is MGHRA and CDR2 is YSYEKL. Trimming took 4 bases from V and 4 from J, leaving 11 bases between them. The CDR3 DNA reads TGCGCCAGCAGCCCACCAGGGGCGGGAAACACCATATATTTT. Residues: CASSPPGAGNTIYF.

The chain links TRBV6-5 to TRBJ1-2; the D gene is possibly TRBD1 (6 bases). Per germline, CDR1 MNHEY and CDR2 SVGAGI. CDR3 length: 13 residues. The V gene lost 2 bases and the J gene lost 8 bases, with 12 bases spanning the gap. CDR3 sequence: CASSYLDRVGYTF. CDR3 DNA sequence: TGTGCCAGCAGTTACCTGGACAGAGTAGGCTACACCTTC.

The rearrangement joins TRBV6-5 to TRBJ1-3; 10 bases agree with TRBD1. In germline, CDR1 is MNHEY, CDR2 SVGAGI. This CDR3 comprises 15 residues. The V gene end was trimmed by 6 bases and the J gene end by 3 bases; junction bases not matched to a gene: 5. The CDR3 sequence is CASRDRGKVGNTIYF. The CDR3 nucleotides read TGTGCCAGCAGGGACAGGGGGAAGGTTGGAAACACCATATATTTT.

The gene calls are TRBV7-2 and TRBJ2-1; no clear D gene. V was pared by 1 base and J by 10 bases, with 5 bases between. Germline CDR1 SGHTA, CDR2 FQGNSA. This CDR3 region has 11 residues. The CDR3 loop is CASSLGPEQFF. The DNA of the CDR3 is TGTGCCAGCAGCTTAGGGCCCGAGCAGTTCTTC.

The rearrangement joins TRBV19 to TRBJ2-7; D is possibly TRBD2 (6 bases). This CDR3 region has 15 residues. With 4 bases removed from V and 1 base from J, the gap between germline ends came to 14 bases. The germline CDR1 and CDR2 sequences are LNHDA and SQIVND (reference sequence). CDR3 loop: CASSRLVSGSYEQYF. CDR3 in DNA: TGTGCCAGTAGTAGACTAGTATCGGGTTCCTACGAGCAGTACTTC.

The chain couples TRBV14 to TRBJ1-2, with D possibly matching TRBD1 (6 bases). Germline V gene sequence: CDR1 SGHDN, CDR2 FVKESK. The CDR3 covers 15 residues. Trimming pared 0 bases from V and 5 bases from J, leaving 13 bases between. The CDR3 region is CASSQDMWGLYGYTF. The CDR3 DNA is TGTGCCAGCAGCCAAGATATGTGGGGGCTTTATGGCTACACCTTC.

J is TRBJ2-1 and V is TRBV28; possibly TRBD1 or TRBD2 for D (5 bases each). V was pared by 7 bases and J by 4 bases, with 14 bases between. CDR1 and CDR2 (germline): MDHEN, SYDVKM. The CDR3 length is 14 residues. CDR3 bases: TGTGCCAGCATCGGGGACCGAACTTACAATGAGCAGTTCTTC. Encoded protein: CASIGDRTYNEQFF.

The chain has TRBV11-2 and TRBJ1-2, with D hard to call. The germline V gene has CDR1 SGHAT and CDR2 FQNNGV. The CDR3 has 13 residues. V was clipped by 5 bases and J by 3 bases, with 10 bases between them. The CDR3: CASSELRYYGYTF. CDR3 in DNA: TGTGCCAGCAGCGAATTGAGATACTATGGCTACACCTTC.

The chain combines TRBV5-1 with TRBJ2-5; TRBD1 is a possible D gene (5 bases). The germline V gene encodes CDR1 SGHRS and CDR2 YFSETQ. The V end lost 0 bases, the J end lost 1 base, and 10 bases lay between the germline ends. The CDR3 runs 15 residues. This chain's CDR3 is CASSLADRSQETQYF. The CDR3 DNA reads TGCGCCAGCAGCTTGGCCGACAGAAGCCAAGAGACCCAGTACTTC.

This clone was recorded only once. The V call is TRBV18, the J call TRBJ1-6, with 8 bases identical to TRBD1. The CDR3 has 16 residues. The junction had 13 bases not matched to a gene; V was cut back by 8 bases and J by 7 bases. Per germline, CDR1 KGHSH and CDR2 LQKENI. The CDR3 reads CASRTGGQRPNSPLHF. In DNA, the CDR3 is TGTGCCAGCCGCACAGGGGGACAGAGACCCAATTCACCCCTCCACTTT.